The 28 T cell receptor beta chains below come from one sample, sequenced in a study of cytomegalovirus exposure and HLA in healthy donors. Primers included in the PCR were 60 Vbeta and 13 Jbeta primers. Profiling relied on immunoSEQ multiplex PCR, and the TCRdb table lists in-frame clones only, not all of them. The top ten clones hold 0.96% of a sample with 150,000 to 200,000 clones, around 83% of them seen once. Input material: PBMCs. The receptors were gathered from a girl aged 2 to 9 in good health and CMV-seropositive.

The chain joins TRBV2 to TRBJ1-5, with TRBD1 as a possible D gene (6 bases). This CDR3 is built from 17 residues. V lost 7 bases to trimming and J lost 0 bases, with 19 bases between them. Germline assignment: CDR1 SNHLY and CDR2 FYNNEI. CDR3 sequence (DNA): TGTGCCAGCACCCAAGGGGAGGGGGGCGGTAGCAATCAGCCCCAGCATTTT. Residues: CASTQGEGGGSNQPQHF.

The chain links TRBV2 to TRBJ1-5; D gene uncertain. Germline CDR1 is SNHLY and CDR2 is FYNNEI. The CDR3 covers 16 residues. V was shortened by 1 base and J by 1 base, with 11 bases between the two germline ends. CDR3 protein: CASSEDIDISNQPQHF. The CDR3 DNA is TGTGCCAGCAGTGAAGATATCGACATCAGCAATCAGCCCCAGCATTTT.

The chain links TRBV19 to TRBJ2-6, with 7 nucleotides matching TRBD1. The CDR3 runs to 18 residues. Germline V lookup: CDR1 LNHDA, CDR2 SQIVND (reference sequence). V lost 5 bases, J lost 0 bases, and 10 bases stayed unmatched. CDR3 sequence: CASSPRTGTHSGANVLTF. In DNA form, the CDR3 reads TGTGCCAGTAGTCCGCGGACAGGCACCCACTCTGGGGCCAACGTCCTGACTTTC. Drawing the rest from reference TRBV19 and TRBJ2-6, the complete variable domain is DGGITQSPKYLFRKEGQNVTLSCEQNLNHDAMYWYRQDPGQGLRLIYYSQIVNDFQKGDIAEGYSVSREKKESFPLTVTSAQKNPTAFYLCASSPRTGTHSGANVLTFGAGSRLTVL.

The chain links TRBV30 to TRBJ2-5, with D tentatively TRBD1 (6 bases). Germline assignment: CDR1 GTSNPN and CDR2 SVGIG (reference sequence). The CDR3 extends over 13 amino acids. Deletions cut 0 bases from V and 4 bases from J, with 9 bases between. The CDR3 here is CAWSVGGTETQYF. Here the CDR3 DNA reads TGTGCCTGGAGTGTAGGGGGTACAGAGACCCAGTACTTC.

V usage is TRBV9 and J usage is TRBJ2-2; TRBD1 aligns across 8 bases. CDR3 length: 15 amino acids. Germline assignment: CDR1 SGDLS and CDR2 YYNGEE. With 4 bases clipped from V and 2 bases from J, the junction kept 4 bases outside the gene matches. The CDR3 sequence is CASSITGGNTGELFF. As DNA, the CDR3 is TGTGCCAGCAGCATAACAGGGGGTAACACCGGGGAGCTGTTTTTT.

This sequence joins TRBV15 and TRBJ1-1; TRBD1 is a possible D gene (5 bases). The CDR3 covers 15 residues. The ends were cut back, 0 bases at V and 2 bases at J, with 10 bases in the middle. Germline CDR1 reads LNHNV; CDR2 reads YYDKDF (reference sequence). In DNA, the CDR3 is TGTGCCACCAGCAGAGATCGGGGGGGTAACACTGAAGCTTTCTTT. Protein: CATSRDRGGNTEAFF.

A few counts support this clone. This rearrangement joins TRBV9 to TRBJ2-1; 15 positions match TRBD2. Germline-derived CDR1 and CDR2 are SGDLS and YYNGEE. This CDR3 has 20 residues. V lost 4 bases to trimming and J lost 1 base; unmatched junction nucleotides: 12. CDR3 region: CASSPRPGLAGGASYNEQFF. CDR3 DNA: TGTGCCAGCAGCCCCCGGCCGGGACTAGCGGGAGGAGCATCCTACAATGAGCAGTTCTTC.

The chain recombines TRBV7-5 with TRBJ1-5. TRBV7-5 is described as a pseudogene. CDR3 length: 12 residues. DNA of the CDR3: TGTGCCAGAAGCGTCGGCGAGGTTCCCCAGCATTTT. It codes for CARSVGEVPQHF.

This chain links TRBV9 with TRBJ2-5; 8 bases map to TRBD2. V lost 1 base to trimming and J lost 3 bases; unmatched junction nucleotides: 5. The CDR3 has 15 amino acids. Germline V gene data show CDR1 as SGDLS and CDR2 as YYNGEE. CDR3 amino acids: CASSVMSGRKETQYF. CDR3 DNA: TGTGCCAGCAGCGTAATGAGCGGGAGAAAAGAGACCCAGTACTTC.

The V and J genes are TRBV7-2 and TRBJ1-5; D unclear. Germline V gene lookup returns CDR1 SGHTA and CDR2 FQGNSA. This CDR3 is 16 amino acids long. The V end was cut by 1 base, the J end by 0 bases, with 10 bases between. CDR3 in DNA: TGTGCCAGCAGCTTAGTAACAGCTTATAGCAATCAGCCCCAGCATTTT. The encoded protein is CASSLVTAYSNQPQHF.

CDR3 bases: TGCGCCAGCAGCTTGGACAGGGCTTACGAGCAGTACTTC. Its translation is CASSLDRAYEQYF. This chain connects TRBV5-1 to TRBJ2-7, with D tentatively TRBD1 (6 bases). Germline V lookup: CDR1 SGHRS, CDR2 YFSETQ. This CDR3 is built from 13 residues. Trimming stripped 0 bases from V and 4 bases from J, with 8 bases between.

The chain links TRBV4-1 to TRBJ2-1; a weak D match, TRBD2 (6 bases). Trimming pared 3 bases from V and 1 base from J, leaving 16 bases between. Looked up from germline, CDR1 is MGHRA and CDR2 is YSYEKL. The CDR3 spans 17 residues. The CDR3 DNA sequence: TGCGCCAGCAGCCACGATTCAGGGACTCCGTCCTACAATGAGCAGTTCTTC. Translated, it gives CASSHDSGTPSYNEQFF.

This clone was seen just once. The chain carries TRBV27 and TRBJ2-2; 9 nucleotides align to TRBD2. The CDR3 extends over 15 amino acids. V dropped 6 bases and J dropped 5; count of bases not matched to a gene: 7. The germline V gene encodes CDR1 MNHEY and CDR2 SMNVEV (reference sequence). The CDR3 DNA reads TGTGCCAGCAGACTTAGCGGGAGCGTTACCGGGGAGCTGTTTTTT. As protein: CASRLSGSVTGELFF.

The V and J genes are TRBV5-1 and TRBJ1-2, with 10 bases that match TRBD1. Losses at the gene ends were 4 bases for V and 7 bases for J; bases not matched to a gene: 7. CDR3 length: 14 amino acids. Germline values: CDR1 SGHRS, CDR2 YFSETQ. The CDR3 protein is CASSLGQGVRGYTF. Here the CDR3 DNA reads TGCGCCAGCAGCCTCGGACAGGGGGTCCGTGGCTACACCTTC. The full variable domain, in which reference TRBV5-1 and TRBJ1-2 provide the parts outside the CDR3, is KAGVTQTPRYLIKTRGQQVTLSCSPISGHRSVSWYQQTPGQGLQFLFEYFSETQRNKGNFPGRFSGRQFSNSRSEMNVSTLELGDSALYLCASSLGQGVRGYTFGSGTRLTVV.

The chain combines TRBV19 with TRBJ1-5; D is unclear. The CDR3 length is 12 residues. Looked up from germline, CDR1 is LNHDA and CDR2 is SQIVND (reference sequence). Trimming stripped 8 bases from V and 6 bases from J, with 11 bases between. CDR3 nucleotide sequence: TGTGCCAGTGGAGATTCGGGTCAGCCCCAGCATTTT. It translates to CASGDSGQPQHF. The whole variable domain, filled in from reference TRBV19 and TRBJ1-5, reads DGGITQSPKYLFRKEGQNVTLSCEQNLNHDAMYWYRQDPGQGLRLIYYSQIVNDFQKGDIAEGYSVSREKKESFPLTVTSAQKNPTAFYLCASGDSGQPQHFGDGTRLSIL.

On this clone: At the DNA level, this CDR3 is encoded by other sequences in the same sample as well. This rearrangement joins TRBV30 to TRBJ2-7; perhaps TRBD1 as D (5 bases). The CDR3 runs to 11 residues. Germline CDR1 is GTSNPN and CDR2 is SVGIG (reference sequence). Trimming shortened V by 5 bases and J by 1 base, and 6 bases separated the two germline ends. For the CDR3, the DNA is TGTGCCTGGGGACAATCCTACGAGCAGTACTTC. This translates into CAWGQSYEQYF.

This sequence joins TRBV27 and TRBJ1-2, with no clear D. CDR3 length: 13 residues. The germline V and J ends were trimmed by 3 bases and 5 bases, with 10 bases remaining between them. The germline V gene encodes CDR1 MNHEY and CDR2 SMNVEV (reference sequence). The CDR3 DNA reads TGTGCCAGCAGTTTCCACCCCCTATATGGCTACACCTTC. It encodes CASSFHPLYGYTF.

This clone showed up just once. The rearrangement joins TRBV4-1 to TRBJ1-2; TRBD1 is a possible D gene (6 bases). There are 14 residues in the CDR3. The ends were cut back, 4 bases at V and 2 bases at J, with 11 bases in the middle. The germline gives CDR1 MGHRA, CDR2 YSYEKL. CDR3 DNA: TGCGCCAGCAGCCCCGACAGGTTAAACTATGGCTACACCTTC. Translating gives CASSPDRLNYGYTF.

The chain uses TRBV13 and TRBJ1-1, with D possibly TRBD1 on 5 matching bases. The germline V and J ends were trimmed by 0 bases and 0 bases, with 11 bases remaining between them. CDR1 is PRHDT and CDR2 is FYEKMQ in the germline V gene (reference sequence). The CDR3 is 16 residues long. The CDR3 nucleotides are TGTGCCAGCAGCTTAGGGGAGGGACGTATGAACACTGAAGCTTTCTTT. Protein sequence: CASSLGEGRMNTEAFF.

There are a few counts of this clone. This CDR3 reads CASSLGFGSLDEQYF. As DNA, the CDR3 is TGTGCCAGCAGTTTAGGTTTTGGCTCTTTGGACGAGCAGTACTTC. The genes are TRBV28 and TRBJ2-7; D is unclear. The V gene's germline CDR1 is MDHEN and CDR2 SYDVKM. CDR3 length: 15 amino acids. The V end was cut by 2 bases, the J end by 5 bases, with 16 bases between. Together with reference TRBV28 and TRBJ2-7, the CDR3 gives the full variable domain: DVKVTQSSRYLVKRTGEKVFLECVQDMDHENMFWYRQDPGLGLRLIYFSYDVKMKEKGDIPEGYSVSREKKERFSLILESASTNQTSMYLCASSLGFGSLDEQYFGPGTRLTVT.

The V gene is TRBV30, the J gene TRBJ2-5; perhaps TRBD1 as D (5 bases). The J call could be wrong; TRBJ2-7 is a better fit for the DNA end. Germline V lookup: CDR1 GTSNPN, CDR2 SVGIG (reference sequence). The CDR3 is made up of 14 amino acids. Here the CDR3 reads CAWRVGQGSYEQYF. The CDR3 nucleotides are TGTGCCTGGAGAGTGGGTCAGGGATCCTACGAGCAGTACTTC.

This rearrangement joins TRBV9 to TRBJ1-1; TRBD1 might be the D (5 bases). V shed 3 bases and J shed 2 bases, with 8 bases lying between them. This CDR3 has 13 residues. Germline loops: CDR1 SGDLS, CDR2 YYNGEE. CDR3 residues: CASSETANTEAFF. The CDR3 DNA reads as TGTGCCAGCAGCGAGACAGCCAACACTGAAGCTTTCTTT.

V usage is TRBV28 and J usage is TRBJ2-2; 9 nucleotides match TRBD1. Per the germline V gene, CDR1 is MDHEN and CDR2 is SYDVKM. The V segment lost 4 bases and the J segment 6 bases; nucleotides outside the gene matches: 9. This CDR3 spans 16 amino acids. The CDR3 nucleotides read TGTGCCAGCAGTTCATCACAGGGGGCTCGGGCCGGGGAGCTGTTTTTT. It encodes CASSSSQGARAGELFF.

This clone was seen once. The DNA of the CDR3 is TGCGCCAGTAAAAGCCGGGACAGCATCCTCTATGGCTACACCTTC. It translates to CASKSRDSILYGYTF. The gene calls are TRBV4-1 and TRBJ1-2; 7 bases fit TRBD1. Germline trimming cut 9 bases from V and 4 bases from J; bases unmatched to any gene: 14. There are 15 residues in the CDR3. Germline values: CDR1 MGHRA, CDR2 YSYEKL.

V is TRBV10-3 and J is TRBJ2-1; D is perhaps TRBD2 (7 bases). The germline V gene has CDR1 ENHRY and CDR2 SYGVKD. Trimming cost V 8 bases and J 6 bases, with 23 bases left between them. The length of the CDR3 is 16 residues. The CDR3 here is CAILKGGGSGSNEQFF. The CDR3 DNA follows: TGTGCCATCCTCAAAGGGGGAGGGTCAGGTTCCAATGAGCAGTTCTTC.

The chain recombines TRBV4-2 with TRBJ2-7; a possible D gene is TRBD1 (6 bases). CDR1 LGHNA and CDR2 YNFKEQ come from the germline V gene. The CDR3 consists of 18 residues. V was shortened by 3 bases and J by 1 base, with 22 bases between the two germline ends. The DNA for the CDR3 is TGTGCCAGCAGCCAGGGGGCGGAGAAAACAAGGGCGTCCTACGAGCAGTACTTC. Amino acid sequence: CASSQGAEKTRASYEQYF.

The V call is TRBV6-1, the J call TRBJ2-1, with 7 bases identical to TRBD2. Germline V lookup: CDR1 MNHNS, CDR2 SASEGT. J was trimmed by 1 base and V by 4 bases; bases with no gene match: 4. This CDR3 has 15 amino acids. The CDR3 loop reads CASSGRTRSYNEQFF. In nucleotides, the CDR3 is TGTGCCAGCAGTGGACGGACTAGATCCTACAATGAGCAGTTCTTC.

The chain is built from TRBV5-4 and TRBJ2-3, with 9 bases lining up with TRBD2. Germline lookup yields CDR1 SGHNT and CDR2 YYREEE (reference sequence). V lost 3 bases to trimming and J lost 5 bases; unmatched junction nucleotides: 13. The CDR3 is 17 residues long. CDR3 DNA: TGTGCCAGCAGCTCGGGTGGATTAGCGGGAGTGGGAGATACGCAGTATTTT. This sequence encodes CASSSGGLAGVGDTQYF.